This TCR beta chain was identified during a study of brain T cells in children with intractable seizures. As to this clone: Its specificity is not known.

This CDR3 has 15 residues. Trimming shortened V by 0 bases and J by 2 bases, and 8 bases separated the two germline ends. Germline lookup yields CDR1 LNHNV and CDR2 YYDKDF (reference sequence). Only cases whose brain tissue showed the highest T cell transcript signatures were sequenced. Profiling relied on immunoSEQ multiplex PCR, and the TCRdb table lists in-frame clones only, not all of them. The repertoire holds roughly 3,600 clones, with approximately 78% as singletons. Whole-study findings and limits: Pre-surgery blood may have been undersampled, hiding some clones.

This TCR derives from a girl aged 2-10 years with Rasmussen encephalitis and intractable seizures. This sample comprised resected brain tissue, obtained at surgery. The chain combines TRBV15 with TRBJ1-3; perhaps TRBD1 as D (5 bases). CDR3 nucleotide sequence: TGTGCCACCAGCAGAGATAAAGGGGCTGGAAACACCATATATTTT. This gives the protein CATSRDKGAGNTIYF.